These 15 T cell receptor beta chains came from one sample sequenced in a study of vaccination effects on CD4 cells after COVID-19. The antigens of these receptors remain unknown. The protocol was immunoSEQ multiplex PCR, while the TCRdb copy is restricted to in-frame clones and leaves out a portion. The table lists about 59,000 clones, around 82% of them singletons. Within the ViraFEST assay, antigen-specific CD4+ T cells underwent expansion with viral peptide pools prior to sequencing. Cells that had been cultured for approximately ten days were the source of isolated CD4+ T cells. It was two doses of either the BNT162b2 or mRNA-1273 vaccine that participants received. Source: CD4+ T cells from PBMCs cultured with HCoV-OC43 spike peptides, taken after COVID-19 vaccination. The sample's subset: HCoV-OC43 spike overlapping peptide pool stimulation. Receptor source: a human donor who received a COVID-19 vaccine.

The CDR3 spells CATMGAYEQYV. CDR3 nucleotide sequence: TGTGCCACCATGGGGGCCTACGAGCAGTACGTC. The chain is built from TRBV28 and TRBJ2-7; either TRBD1 or TRBD2 may fit D (5 bases each). V lost 10 bases and J 2 bases, leaving 9 bases between the germline ends. Germline values: CDR1 MDHEN, CDR2 SYDVKM. The CDR3 extends over 11 amino acids.

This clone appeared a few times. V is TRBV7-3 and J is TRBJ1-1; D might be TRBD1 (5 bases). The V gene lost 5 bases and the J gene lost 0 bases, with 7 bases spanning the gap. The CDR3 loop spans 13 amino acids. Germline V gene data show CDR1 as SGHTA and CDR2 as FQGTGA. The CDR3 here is CASSPRVNTEAFF. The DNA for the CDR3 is TGTGCCAGCAGCCCCAGGGTGAACACTGAAGCTTTCTTT.

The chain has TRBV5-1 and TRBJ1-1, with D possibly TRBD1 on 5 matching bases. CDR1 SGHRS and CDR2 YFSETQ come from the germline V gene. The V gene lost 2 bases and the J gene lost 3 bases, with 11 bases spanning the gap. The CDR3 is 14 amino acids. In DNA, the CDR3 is TGCGCCAGCAGCTTCAATAAGGGGCACACTGAAGCTTTCTTT. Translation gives CASSFNKGHTEAFF.

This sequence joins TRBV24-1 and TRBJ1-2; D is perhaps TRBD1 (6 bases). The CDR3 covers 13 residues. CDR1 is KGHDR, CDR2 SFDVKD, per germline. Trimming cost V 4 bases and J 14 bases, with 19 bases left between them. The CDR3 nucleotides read TGTGCCACCAGTGAAGCAAACAGGGCAGGTTATACCTTC. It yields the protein CATSEANRAGYTF.

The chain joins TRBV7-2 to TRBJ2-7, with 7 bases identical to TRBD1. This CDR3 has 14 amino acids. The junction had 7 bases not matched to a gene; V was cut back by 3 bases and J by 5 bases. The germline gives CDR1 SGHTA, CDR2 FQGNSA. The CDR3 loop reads CASSFDRAADEQYV. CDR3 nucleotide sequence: TGTGCCAGCAGCTTCGACAGGGCTGCCGACGAGCAGTACGTC.

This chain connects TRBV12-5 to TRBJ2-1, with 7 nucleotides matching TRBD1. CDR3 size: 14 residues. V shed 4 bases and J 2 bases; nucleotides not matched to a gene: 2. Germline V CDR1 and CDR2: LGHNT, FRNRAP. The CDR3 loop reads CASGYGTAYNEQFF. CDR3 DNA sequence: TGTGCTAGTGGTTACGGGACAGCCTACAATGAGCAGTTCTTC.

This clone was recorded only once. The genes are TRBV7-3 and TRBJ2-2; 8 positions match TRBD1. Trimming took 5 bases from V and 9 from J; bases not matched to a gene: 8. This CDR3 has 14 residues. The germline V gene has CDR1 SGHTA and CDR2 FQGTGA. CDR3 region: CASSPRTGSRELFF. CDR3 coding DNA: TGTGCCAGCAGCCCCCGGACAGGGTCTAGGGAGCTGTTTTTT.

CDR3 loop: CASSYQGRPKGETQYF. The CDR3 DNA reads as TGTGCCAGCAGTTACCAGGGACGCCCTAAGGGAGAGACCCAGTACTTC. The chain is built from TRBV6-5 and TRBJ2-5; D tentatively reads TRBD1 or TRBD2 (5 bases each). Per germline, CDR1 MNHEY and CDR2 SVGAGI. The CDR3 totals 16 residues. V lost 2 bases to trimming and J lost 4 bases, with 17 bases between them.

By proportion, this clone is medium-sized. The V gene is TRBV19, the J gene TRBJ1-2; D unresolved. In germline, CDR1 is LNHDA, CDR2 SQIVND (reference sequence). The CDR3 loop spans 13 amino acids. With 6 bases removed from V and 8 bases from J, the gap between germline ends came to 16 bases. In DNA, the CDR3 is TGTGCCAGTAGCCTACTAGGGCTACAGGGCTACACCTTC. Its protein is CASSLLGLQGYTF. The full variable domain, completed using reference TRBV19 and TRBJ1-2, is DGGITQSPKYLFRKEGQNVTLSCEQNLNHDAMYWYRQDPGQGLRLIYYSQIVNDFQKGDIAEGYSVSREKKESFPLTVTSAQKNPTAFYLCASSLLGLQGYTFGSGTRLTVV.

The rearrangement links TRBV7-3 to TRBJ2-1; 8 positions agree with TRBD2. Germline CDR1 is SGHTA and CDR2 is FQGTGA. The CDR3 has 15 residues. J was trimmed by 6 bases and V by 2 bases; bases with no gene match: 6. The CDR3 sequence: CASSLAYGGANEQFF. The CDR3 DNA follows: TGTGCCAGCAGCTTAGCGTACGGGGGGGCCAATGAGCAGTTCTTC.

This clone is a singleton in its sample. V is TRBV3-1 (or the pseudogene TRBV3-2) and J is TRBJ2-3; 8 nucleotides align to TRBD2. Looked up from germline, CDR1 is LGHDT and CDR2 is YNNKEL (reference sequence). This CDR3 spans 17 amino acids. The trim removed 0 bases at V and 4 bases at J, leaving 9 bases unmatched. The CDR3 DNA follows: TGTGCCAGCAGCCAAGATCAGGTAGCGGGGTCGCCAGATACGCAGTATTTT. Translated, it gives CASSQDQVAGSPDTQYF.

This CDR3 reads CASTQTGMNTEAFF. In nucleotides, the CDR3 is TGTGCCAGTACCCAGACAGGGATGAACACTGAAGCTTTCTTT. The chain employs TRBV19 and TRBJ1-1; 7 bases agree with TRBD1. The CDR3 contains 14 residues. V was clipped by 7 bases and J by 0 bases; unmatched bases: 5. Germline CDR1 LNHDA, CDR2 SQIVND (reference sequence). Full variable domain (missing parts from reference TRBV19 and TRBJ1-1): DGGITQSPKYLFRKEGQNVTLSCEQNLNHDAMYWYRQDPGQGLRLIYYSQIVNDFQKGDIAEGYSVSREKKESFPLTVTSAQKNPTAFYLCASTQTGMNTEAFFGQGTRLTVV.

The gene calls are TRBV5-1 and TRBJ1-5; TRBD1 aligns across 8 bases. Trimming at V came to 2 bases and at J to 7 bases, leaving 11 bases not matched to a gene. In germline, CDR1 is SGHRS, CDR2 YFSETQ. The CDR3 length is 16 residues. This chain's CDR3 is CASSFGPQGAEQPQHF. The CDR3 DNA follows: TGCGCCAGCAGCTTCGGACCCCAGGGGGCTGAACAGCCCCAGCATTTT.

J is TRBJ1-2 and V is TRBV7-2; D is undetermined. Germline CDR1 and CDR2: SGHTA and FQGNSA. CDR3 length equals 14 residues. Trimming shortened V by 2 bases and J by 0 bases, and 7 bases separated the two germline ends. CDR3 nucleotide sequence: TGTGCCAGCAGCTTACTGAGGACTAACTATGGCTACACCTTC. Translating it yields CASSLLRTNYGYTF.

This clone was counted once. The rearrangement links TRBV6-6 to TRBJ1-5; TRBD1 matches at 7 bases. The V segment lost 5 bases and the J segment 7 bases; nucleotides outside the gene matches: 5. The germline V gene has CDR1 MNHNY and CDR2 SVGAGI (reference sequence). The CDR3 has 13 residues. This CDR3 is CASSRQGGQPQHF. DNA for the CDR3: TGTGCCAGCAGTCGACAGGGTGGACAGCCCCAGCATTTT.